This T cell receptor (beta chain) was captured in a study of OX40 agonist ivuxolimab in advanced cancers. Patients with a history of autoimmune disease or on systemic immunosuppression were excluded. The CDR3 extends over 14 amino acids. With 3 bases removed from V and 4 bases from J, the gap between germline ends came to 12 bases. The germline V gene encodes CDR1 LNHDA and CDR2 SQIVND (reference sequence). Using immunoSEQ multiplex PCR, the repertoire was profiled, and TCRdb retains in-frame clones only, with some absent. The data show 60,000 to 75,000 clones, 70% to 90% seen once. The rearrangement uses TRBV19 and TRBJ1-1; D is unresolved. Sequenced material: CD4+ or CD8+ T cells sorted from blood, taken in a trial of the OX40 agonist ivuxolimab. The receptor was isolated from an adult with an advanced solid tumor such as melanoma, head and neck, liver or kidney cancer. The chain's CDR3 is CASSIKVLATEAFF. CDR3 nucleotide sequence: TGTGCCAGTAGTATTAAGGTCCTGGCCACTGAAGCTTTCTTT. Looking up the rest from reference TRBV19 and TRBJ1-1 gives the full variable domain: DGGITQSPKYLFRKEGQNVTLSCEQNLNHDAMYWYRQDPGQGLRLIYYSQIVNDFQKGDIAEGYSVSREKKESFPLTVTSAQKNPTAFYLCASSIKVLATEAFFGQGTRLTVV.